Listed here are 11 T cell receptor beta chains from one sample, sequenced in a study of blood T cell repertoires in COVID-19. The protocol was immunoSEQ multiplex PCR, while the TCRdb copy is restricted to in-frame clones and leaves out a portion. This sample has about 230,000 clones; approximately 87% occur once, and the top ten carry approximately 2.6%. Input material: peripheral blood. The receptors shown here come from a woman aged 70 to 79 with active or convalescent COVID-19.

This chain joins TRBV5-1 and TRBJ1-1, with D possibly matching TRBD1 (5 bases). This CDR3 is built from 12 residues. V was clipped by 4 bases and J by 11 bases, with 15 bases between them. Per the germline V gene, CDR1 is SGHRS and CDR2 is YFSETQ. Here the CDR3 DNA reads TGCGCCAGCAGCAGGGAAGGGGAAAGGGCTTTCTTT. Protein product: CASSREGERAFF. The full variable domain, with the rest looked up from reference TRBV5-1 and TRBJ1-1, is KAGVTQTPRYLIKTRGQQVTLSCSPISGHRSVSWYQQTPGQGLQFLFEYFSETQRNKGNFPGRFSGRQFSNSRSEMNVSTLELGDSALYLCASSREGERAFFGQGTRLTVV.

This clone showed up just a few times. The chain carries TRBV21-1 and TRBJ2-7; TRBD1, the table's D call, was not compared with the DNA. TRBV21-1 is a known pseudogene. CDR3 length equals 14 residues. DNA of the CDR3: TGTGCCACCCAAACAGGACAGGGGGCCAACGAGCAGTACTTC. Translation gives CATQTGQGANEQYF.

The chain recombines TRBV10-1 with TRBJ2-1; TRBD2 matches at 7 bases. With 0 bases clipped from V and 3 bases from J, the junction kept 5 bases outside the gene matches. CDR3 length: 16 amino acids. CDR1 is WNHNN, CDR2 SYGVQD, per germline (reference sequence). The CDR3 sequence: CASSESAGLDYNEQFF. The CDR3 DNA reads as TGCGCCAGCAGTGAGTCAGCGGGACTCGACTACAATGAGCAGTTCTTC.

The chain employs TRBV4-3 and TRBJ1-5; TRBD1 might be the D (6 bases). The germline gives CDR1 LGHNA, CDR2 YSLEER. V dropped 2 bases and J dropped 6 bases, with 11 bases sitting between them. This CDR3 spans 14 amino acids. In DNA form, the CDR3 reads TGCGCCAGCAGCCAATGGGGGCTAGGTCAGCCCCAGCATTTT. It translates to CASSQWGLGQPQHF.

The V and J genes are TRBV3-1 (or the pseudogene TRBV3-2) and TRBJ1-5; a weak D match, TRBD1 (5 bases). The V gene lost 1 base and the J gene lost 1 base, with 8 bases spanning the gap. This CDR3 spans 15 amino acids. CDR1 is LGHDT and CDR2 is YNNKEL in the germline V gene (reference sequence). This CDR3 is CASSQGGGSNQPQHF. Here the CDR3 DNA reads TGTGCCAGCAGCCAAGGGGGGGGGAGCAATCAGCCCCAGCATTTT.

The chain couples TRBV2 to TRBJ1-5, with 9 bases that match TRBD1. The CDR3 covers 13 residues. CDR1 and CDR2 (germline): SNHLY, FYNNEI. Unmatched junction bases numbered 3, after V lost 5 bases and J lost 7 bases. The CDR3 sequence: CASSPGTGQPQHF. CDR3 sequence (DNA): TGTGCCAGCAGTCCCGGGACAGGGCAGCCCCAGCATTTT.

The sample holds a few counts of this clone. The V call is TRBV29-1, the J call TRBJ2-1, with D possibly matching TRBD2 (5 bases). The CDR3 totals 12 residues. CDR1 and CDR2 (germline): SQVTM, ANQGSEA. Trimming left V 6 bases short and J 8 bases short, with 14 bases between. The CDR3 region has the DNA TGCAGCGTCGTTAGACTGGAGGATGAGCAGTTCTTC. Residues: CSVVRLEDEQFF.

This clone has a single count. The V gene is TRBV2, the J gene TRBJ1-5; 11 bases match TRBD1. J was trimmed by 6 bases and V by 8 bases; bases with no gene match: 3. The CDR3 extends over 13 amino acids. From germline, CDR1 is SNHLY and CDR2 FYNNEI. The DNA of the CDR3 is TGTGCCAGCGGACAGGGGGCAGGTCAGCCCCAGCATTTT. This sequence encodes CASGQGAGQPQHF.

The rearrangement uses TRBV4-1 and TRBJ2-1, with 9 bases matching TRBD2. Germline V gene sequence: CDR1 MGHRA, CDR2 YSYEKL. V shed 4 bases and J 3 bases; nucleotides not matched to a gene: 4. This CDR3 spans 15 amino acids. The CDR3 loop reads CASSPTSGNYNEQFF. The DNA for the CDR3 is TGCGCCAGCAGCCCGACTAGCGGCAACTACAATGAGCAGTTCTTC.

The J gene is TRBJ2-7, the V gene TRBV27; maybe TRBD1 (6 bases). Deletions cut 5 bases from V and 0 bases from J, with 11 bases between. The CDR3 sequence is 14 residues long. Germline CDR1 MNHEY, CDR2 SMNVEV (reference sequence). The CDR3 reads CASSLGDTSYEQYF. The CDR3 DNA reads TGTGCCAGCAGTCTAGGGGACACCTCCTACGAGCAGTACTTC.

The chain has TRBV5-6 and TRBJ1-5; 7 bases line up with TRBD1. The V gene end was trimmed by 1 base and the J gene end by 2 bases; junction bases not matched to a gene: 0. CDR3 size: 14 residues. CDR1 and CDR2 (germline): SGHDT, YYEEEE. Here the CDR3 reads CASSLTGGNQPQHF. The CDR3 DNA reads as TGTGCCAGCAGCTTGACAGGGGGCAATCAGCCCCAGCATTTT.